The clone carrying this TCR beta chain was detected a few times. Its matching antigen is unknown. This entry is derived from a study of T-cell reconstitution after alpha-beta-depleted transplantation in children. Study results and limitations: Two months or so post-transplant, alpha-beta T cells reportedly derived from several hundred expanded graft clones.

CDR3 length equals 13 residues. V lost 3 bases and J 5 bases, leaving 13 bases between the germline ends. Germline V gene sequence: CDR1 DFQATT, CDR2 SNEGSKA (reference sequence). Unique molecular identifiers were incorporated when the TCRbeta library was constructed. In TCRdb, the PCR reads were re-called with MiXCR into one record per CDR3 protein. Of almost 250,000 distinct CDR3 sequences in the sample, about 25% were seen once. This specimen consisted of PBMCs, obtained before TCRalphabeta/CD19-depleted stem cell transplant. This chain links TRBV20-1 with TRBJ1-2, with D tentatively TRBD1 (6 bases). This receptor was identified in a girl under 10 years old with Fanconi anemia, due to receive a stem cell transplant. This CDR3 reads CSARWTDSYGYTF. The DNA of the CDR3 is TGCAGTGCTAGGTGGACAGATTCTTATGGCTACACCTTC.